This TCR beta chain appears in the sequencing data of a study of radiotherapy plus CTLA-4 blockade in lung cancer (dated by TCRdb to 2017 to 2018). Regarding the research as a whole: Objective responses were observed in about a sixth of enrolled patients, and disease control was achieved in roughly 29%.

The study tested focal radiation therapy combined with CTLA-4 blockade (ipilimumab) in patients with chemo-refractory metastatic non-small-cell lung cancer. In regard to this clone: It has no known antigen specificity. Per-nucleotide qualities are absent, and no much larger clonotype sits a single base away.

The library was built by means of the immunoSEQ multiplex PCR assay. TCRdb stores this immuneACCESS table with in-frame sequences only. Part of the clones is absent; in the studies checked, under half of the shortfall reflects unresolved V genes, and no reason is known for the rest. The sample includes tens of thousands of clones, with approximately 80% observed a single time. 7% to 9.5% of the sample is taken by the ten largest. The full study reports these points: After treatment with radiotherapy and ipilimumab, TCR clones that originated in tumors expanded in peripheral blood. The strongest predictors of response, as reported, were early dynamic changes in blood T cell clones along with a rise in serum interferon-beta after radiation.

The CDR3 runs 14 residues from the cysteine to the phenylalanine. The CDR3 DNA has 42 bases and is translated from base 1. The germline V gene specifies MDHEN as CDR1 and SYDVKM as CDR2. The junction shows trimming of 3 bases on V and 4 bases on J, plus 12 bases between the germline ends. The sequences come from peripheral blood, collected from a patient treated with radiotherapy plus ipilimumab. The chain is made from TRBV28 and TRBJ1-2, with a tentative D gene TRBD1 over 6 matching bases. The sequence was collected from a human donor with non-small cell lung cancer who had stable disease on radiotherapy plus ipilimumab. The nucleotide sequence reads TGTGCCAGCAGTTTGGGTCAGGGGCGCTATGGCTACACCTTC. It encodes CASSLGQGRYGYTF.